Listed below are T cell receptor beta chains from one sample, sequenced in a study of blood T cell repertoires in COVID-19. Sequenced by immunoSEQ multiplex PCR; TCRdb stores in-frame clones only, minus some. This table holds some 220,000 clones, over 75% found once. Sequencing was performed on peripheral blood. All receptors derive from a woman in her 70s with COVID-19, enrolled during active disease. Each CDR3 is given with its conserved first and last residue. Fields, in order: J gene, D gene, V gene, CDR3 protein, CDR3 DNA. A D gene is named only where the DNA matches it firmly.

>TRBJ2-5|NA|TRBV18
CASSPSSREAETQYF
TGTGCCAGCTCACCCTCAAGTCGCGAGGCAGAGACCCAGTACTTC
>TRBJ2-7|NA|TRBV5-1
CASGRDFSYEQYF
TGCGCCAGCGGTCGGGACTTCTCCTACGAGCAGTACTTC
>TRBJ2-1|NA|TRBV6-2/TRBV6-3
CASTPATGGSYNEQFF
TGTGCCAGCACCCCAGCGACAGGTGGGTCCTACAATGAGCAGTTCTTC
>TRBJ1-6|NA|TRBV14
CASSQSLGTPLHF
TGTGCCAGCAGCCAATCCCTCGGTACACCCCTCCACTTT
>TRBJ1-6|TRBD1|TRBV19
CASSLILPGQGNSPLHF
TGTGCCAGTAGTCTAATTCTTCCGGGACAGGGAAATTCACCCCTCCACTTT
>TRBJ1-1|NA|TRBV5-1
CASSLVTGPQDEAFF
TGCGCCAGCAGCTTGGTGACAGGCCCCCAGGACGAAGCTTTCTTT
>TRBJ2-1|TRBD2|TRBV7-3
CASSLNPSGVTYNEQFF
TGTGCCAGCAGCTTAAATCCTAGCGGGGTAACCTACAATGAGCAGTTCTTC
>TRBJ1-6|TRBD1|TRBV3-1/TRBV3-2
CASSQATGERSPLHF
TGTGCCAGCAGCCAAGCGACAGGGGAACGTTCACCCCTCCACTTT
>TRBJ1-5|TRBD1|TRBV6-1
CASSDRTGRFLSNQPQHF
TGTGCCAGCAGTGATCGGACAGGGCGATTTCTTAGCAATCAGCCCCAGCATTTT
>TRBJ1-2|NA|TRBV19
CASSSGVNYGYTF
TGTGCCAGTAGTTCGGGGGTTAACTATGGCTACACCTTC
>TRBJ2-1|TRBD2|TRBV10-3
CAISDERGDNEQFF
TGTGCCATCAGTGACGAGCGGGGGGACAATGAGCAGTTCTTC
>TRBJ1-6|NA|TRBV19
CASSPQGVSPLHF
TGTGCCAGTAGTCCACAAGGGGTTTCACCCCTCCACTTT
>TRBJ1-4|TRBD1|TRBV29-1
CSAGQGEKLFF
TGCAGTGCCGGACAGGGGGAAAAACTGTTTTTT